This TCR beta chain was recorded in a study of molecular identifiers for immune sequencing clone quantification. Points from the study as a whole: Detectable among one million naive cells, according to reports, was Jurkat TCR RNA spiked in from one cell.

This CDR3 has 16 amino acids. After removal of 5 bases from V and 9 bases from J, the junction contained 15 bases not matched to a gene. Germline V gene data show CDR1 as DFQATT and CDR2 as SNEGSKA (reference sequence). This clonotype was counted at least ten times. As yet, its antigen is unknown. From the PCR reads, TCRdb called clonotypes with MiXCR, one entry per CDR3 protein. Altogether about 68,000 distinct CDR3 sequences are present, less than 20% being singletons, with the ten largest covering nearly 1.5%. J is TRBJ2-1 and V is TRBV20-1, with 11 bases aligning to TRBD2. The sequenced material came from naive CD8+ T cells from blood, with Jurkat cell RNA spiked in. Subset defined: FACS-sorted CD8+CD4-CCR7+CD45RA+ naive T cells. The clonotype originates from a human donor in good health. Some libraries in this study had Jurkat cell RNA spiked in. The CDR3 DNA sequence: TGCAGTGCTTCGGAGACTAGCGGGATTGGAGGGGGTGAGCAGTTCTTC. Its translation is CSASETSGIGGGEQFF.